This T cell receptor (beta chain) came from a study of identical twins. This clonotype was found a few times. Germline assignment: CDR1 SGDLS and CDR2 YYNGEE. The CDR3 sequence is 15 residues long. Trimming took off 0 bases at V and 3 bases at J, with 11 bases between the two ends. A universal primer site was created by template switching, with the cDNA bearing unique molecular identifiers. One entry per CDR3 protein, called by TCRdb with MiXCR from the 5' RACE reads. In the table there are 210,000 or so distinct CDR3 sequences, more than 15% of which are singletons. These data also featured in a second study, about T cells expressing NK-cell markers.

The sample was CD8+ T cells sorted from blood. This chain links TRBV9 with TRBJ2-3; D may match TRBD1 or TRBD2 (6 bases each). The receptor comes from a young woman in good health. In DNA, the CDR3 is TGTGCCAGCAGCGTAGGGGGGGCCAAGACAGATACGCAGTATTTT. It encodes CASSVGGAKTDTQYF.